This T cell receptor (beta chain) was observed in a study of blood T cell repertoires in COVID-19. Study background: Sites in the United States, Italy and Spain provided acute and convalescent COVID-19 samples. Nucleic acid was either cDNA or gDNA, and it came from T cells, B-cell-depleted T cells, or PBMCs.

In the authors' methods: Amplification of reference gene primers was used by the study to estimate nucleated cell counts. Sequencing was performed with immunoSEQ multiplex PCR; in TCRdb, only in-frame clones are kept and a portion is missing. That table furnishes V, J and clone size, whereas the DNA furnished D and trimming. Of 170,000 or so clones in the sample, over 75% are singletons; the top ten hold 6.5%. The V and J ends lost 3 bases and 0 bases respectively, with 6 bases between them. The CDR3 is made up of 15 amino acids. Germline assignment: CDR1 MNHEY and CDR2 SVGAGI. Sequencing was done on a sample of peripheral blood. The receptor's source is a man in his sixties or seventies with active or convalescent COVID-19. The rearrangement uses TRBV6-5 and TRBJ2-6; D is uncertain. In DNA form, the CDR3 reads TGTGCCAGCAGTTATTCGGGCTCTGGGGCCAACGTCCTGACTTTC. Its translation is CASSYSGSGANVLTF.